These 10 T cell receptor beta chains came from one sample sequenced in a study of CD8 T cells in ankylosing spondylitis. What these receptors recognize is not known. TCRdb recomputed calls from the 5' RACE reads with MiXCR, one row per CDR3 protein. The repertoire holds fewer than 750,000 distinct CDR3 sequences, with around a fifth as singletons. Study results and caveats: Seemingly distinctive of ankylosing spondylitis blood was a TCR beta motif formed by eight highly homologous variants.

The sample consisted of blood, either unsorted or a sorted T cell fraction (not recorded which). All receptors derive from a male donor with ankylosing spondylitis.

The sample holds a few counts of this clonotype. CDR3 nucleotide sequence: TGTGCCAGCAGCTTAGAAGTTGCGGGTCGGTACGAGCAGTACTTC. It encodes CASSLEVAGRYEQYF. The V and J genes are TRBV7-9 and TRBJ2-7; TRBD2 is a possible D gene (5 bases). This CDR3 region has 15 residues. V lost 1 base and J 4 bases, leaving 14 bases between the germline ends. Germline V gene data show CDR1 as SEHNR and CDR2 as FQNEAQ (reference sequence).

V is TRBV20-1 and J is TRBJ1-5, with TRBD1 matching 9 bases. Germline CDR1 and CDR2: DFQATT and SNEGSKA (reference sequence). V was clipped by 1 base and J by 6 bases; unmatched bases: 1. The CDR3 has 13 amino acids. As DNA, the CDR3 is TGCAGTGCTAGAGGGACAGGGGTTCAGCCCCAGCATTTT. This codes for CSARGTGVQPQHF.

The CDR3, as DNA: TGCAGCGTGGCGGGACAGGGACGGAACACCATATATTTT. Translation: CSVAGQGRNTIYF. This rearrangement joins TRBV29-1 to TRBJ1-3; 9 bases map to TRBD1. V lost 6 bases to trimming and J lost 7 bases; unmatched junction nucleotides: 7. The CDR3 has 13 residues. Germline CDR1 SQVTM, CDR2 ANQGSEA. Filled out from reference TRBV29-1 and TRBJ1-3, the complete variable domain reads SAVISQKPSRDICQRGTSLTIQCQVDSQVTMMFWYRQQPGQSLTLIATANQGSEATYESGFVIDKFPISRPNLTFSTLTVSNMSPEDSSIYLCSVAGQGRNTIYFGEGSWLTVV.

This clonotype showed up just a few times. The CDR3 region has the DNA TGCAGTGCTACGGTACTAGCGGGAGTCAGTGAGCAGTTCTTC. As protein: CSATVLAGVSEQFF. The genes are TRBV20-1 and TRBJ2-1, with 11 bases lining up with TRBD2. The germline V gene has CDR1 DFQATT and CDR2 SNEGSKA (reference sequence). Losses at the gene ends were 4 bases for V and 9 bases for J; bases not matched to a gene: 8. The CDR3 extends over 14 amino acids.

This clonotype has more than one count but fewer than ten. The chain has TRBV6-5 and TRBJ1-4, with TRBD1 matching 7 bases. Germline CDR1 reads MNHEY; CDR2 reads SVGAGI. The CDR3 sequence is 15 residues long. Trimming cost V 2 bases and J 8 bases; bases outside gene matches: 8. CDR3 residues: CASSYLTGTDEKLFF. The DNA for the CDR3 is TGTGCCAGCAGTTACCTGACAGGGACGGACGAAAAACTGTTTTTT.

In its sample, this clonotype was seen many times. V usage is TRBV20-1 and J usage is TRBJ2-1; 13 nucleotides match TRBD2. The CDR3 totals 15 residues. Germline CDR1 DFQATT, CDR2 SNEGSKA (reference sequence). Losses at the gene ends were 3 bases for V and 6 bases for J; bases not matched to a gene: 5. CDR3 DNA sequence: TGCAGTGCTAGGGGACTAGCGGGGTATTTCAATGAGCAGTTCTTC. It encodes CSARGLAGYFNEQFF.

The V gene is TRBV5-1, the J gene TRBJ1-2; D may be TRBD1 (5 bases). The CDR3 has 12 amino acids. The germline gives CDR1 SGHRS, CDR2 YFSETQ. The ends were cut back, 0 bases at V and 10 bases at J, with 10 bases in the middle. The CDR3 DNA sequence: TGCGCCAGCAGCTTGGAGGGGCGGACCTACACCTTC. Translating gives CASSLEGRTYTF.

This clonotype came up a few times. This sequence joins TRBV25-1 and TRBJ1-4; D is ambiguous. This CDR3 spans 16 amino acids. In germline, CDR1 is MGHDK, CDR2 SYGVNS. The germline V and J ends were trimmed by 4 bases and 0 bases, with 12 bases remaining between them. The CDR3 nucleotides read TGTGCCAGCAGTGGCAGGAGCTCCGCAACTAATGAAAAACTGTTTTTT. Its protein is CASSGRSSATNEKLFF.

In its sample, this clonotype was seen once. The chain has TRBV28 and TRBJ2-5; 16 bases line up with TRBD2. Trimming at V came to 3 bases and at J to 5 bases, leaving 12 bases not matched to a gene. The germline gives CDR1 MDHEN, CDR2 SYDVKM. The CDR3 has 19 residues. The DNA for the CDR3 is TGTGCCAGCAGTTTCCAGGGACTAGCGGGAGGGTTCAGTGGGGAGACCCAGTACTTC. It codes for CASSFQGLAGGFSGETQYF.

The count of this clonotype is one. This chain links TRBV6-2 or TRBV6-3 with TRBJ2-6; D remains unclear. This CDR3 has 15 amino acids. Between the trimmed V and J ends, which lost 5 bases and 0 bases, there was a span of 8 bases. CDR1 is MNHEY and CDR2 is SVGEGT in the germline V gene. The DNA of the CDR3 is TGTGCCAGCAGTGCCCAGTTCTCTGGGGCCAACGTCCTGACTTTC. Protein product: CASSAQFSGANVLTF.